The source of this T cell receptor (beta chain) is a study of cytomegalovirus exposure and HLA in healthy donors. Germline CDR1 LNHDA, CDR2 SQIVND (reference sequence). This CDR3 has 15 amino acids. Trimming cost V 3 bases and J 0 bases, with 11 bases left between them. Use of 60 Vbeta and 13 Jbeta primers characterized the PCR. Some clones are missing from TCRdb's copy, which holds only in-frame ones; the method was immunoSEQ multiplex PCR. The table shows 180,000 or so clones, with 80% to 90% occurring only once. Study-level results: Some V segments (TRBV6-2 and TRBV6-3 among them) were excluded as indistinguishable.

As to this clone: What it recognizes is unknown.

This chain joins TRBV19 and TRBJ2-5; possibly TRBD1 for D (5 bases). Sequencing was performed on PBMCs. This receptor was taken from a woman aged 25 to 45 in good health and CMV-seronegative. The CDR3 DNA sequence: TGTGCCAGTAGTATTTCCCGACAGTACCAAGAGACCCAGTACTTC. It yields the protein CASSISRQYQETQYF.